This TCR beta chain was captured in a study of beta chain features in type 1 diabetes. This clone was found many times. Deletions cut 2 bases from V and 2 bases from J, with 9 bases between. Per the germline V gene, CDR1 is MNHEY and CDR2 is SMNVEV (reference sequence). There are 14 residues in the CDR3. TCRB transcripts that were expressed got sequenced, as all of the isolated RNA had been reverse transcribed. Profiling relied on immunoSEQ multiplex PCR, and the TCRdb table lists in-frame clones only, not all of them. This sample carries some 300,000 clones, 8% of them seen once, and the ten largest clones take more than 0.8%.

This TCR was sampled from a woman aged 18 to 35 in good health. The specimen was central memory CD4+ T cells from blood. The chain is built from TRBV27 and TRBJ1-1, with D hard to call. This CDR3 reads CASSLGRINTEAFF. The CDR3 nucleotides read TGTGCCAGCAGTTTAGGGCGGATTAACACTGAAGCTTTCTTT.